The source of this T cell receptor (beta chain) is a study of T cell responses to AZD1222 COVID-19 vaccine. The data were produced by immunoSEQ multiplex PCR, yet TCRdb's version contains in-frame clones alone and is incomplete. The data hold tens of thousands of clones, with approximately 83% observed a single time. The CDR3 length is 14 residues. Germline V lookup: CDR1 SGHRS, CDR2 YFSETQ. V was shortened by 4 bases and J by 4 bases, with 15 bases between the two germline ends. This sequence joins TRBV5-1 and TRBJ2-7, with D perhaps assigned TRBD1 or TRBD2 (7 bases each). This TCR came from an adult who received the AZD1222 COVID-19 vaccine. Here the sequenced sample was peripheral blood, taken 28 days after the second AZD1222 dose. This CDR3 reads CASSHRQGGYEQYF. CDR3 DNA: TGCGCCAGCAGCCACAGACAGGGAGGGTACGAGCAGTACTTC. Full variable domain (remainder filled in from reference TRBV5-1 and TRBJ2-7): KAGVTQTPRYLIKTRGQQVTLSCSPISGHRSVSWYQQTPGQGLQFLFEYFSETQRNKGNFPGRFSGRQFSNSRSEMNVSTLELGDSALYLCASSHRQGGYEQYFGPGTRLTVT.